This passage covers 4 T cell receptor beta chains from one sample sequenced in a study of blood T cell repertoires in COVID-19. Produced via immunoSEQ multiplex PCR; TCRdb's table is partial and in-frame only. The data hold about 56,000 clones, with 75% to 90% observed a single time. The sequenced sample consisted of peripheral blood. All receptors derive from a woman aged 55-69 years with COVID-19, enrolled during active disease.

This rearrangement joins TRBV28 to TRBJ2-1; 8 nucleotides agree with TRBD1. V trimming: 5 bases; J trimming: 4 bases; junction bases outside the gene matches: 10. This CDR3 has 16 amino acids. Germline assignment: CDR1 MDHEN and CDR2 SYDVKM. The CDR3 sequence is CASSLPGQGFYNEQFF. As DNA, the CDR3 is TGTGCCAGCAGTCTGCCTGGACAGGGATTTTACAATGAGCAGTTCTTC.

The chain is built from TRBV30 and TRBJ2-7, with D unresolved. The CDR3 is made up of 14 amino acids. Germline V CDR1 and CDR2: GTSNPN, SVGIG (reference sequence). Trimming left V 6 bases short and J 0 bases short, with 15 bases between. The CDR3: CACSSLESSYEQYF. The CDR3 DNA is TGTGCCTGTTCGAGTCTGGAGAGCTCCTACGAGCAGTACTTC. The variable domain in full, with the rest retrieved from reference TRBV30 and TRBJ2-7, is SQTIHQWPATLVQPVGSPLSLECTVEGTSNPNLYWYRQAAGRGLQLLFYSVGIGQISSEVPQNLSASRPQDRQFILSSKKLLLSDSGFYLCACSSLESSYEQYFGPGTRLTVT.

CDR3 loop: CASSRTGASNQPQHF. In DNA, the CDR3 is TGTGCCAGCAGTAGGACAGGGGCGAGCAATCAGCCCCAGCATTTT. The J gene is TRBJ1-5, the V gene TRBV9, with 9 positions matching TRBD1. The V and J ends lost 5 bases and 1 base, in that order; junction bases with no gene match: 4. Germline values: CDR1 SGDLS, CDR2 YYNGEE. The length of the CDR3 is 15 residues.

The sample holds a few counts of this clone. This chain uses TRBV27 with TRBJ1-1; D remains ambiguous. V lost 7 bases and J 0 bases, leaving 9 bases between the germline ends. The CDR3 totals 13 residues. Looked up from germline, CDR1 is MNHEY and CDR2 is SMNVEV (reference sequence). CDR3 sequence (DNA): TGTGCCAGCAAGCCTCTCTTGAACACTGAAGCTTTCTTT. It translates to CASKPLLNTEAFF.